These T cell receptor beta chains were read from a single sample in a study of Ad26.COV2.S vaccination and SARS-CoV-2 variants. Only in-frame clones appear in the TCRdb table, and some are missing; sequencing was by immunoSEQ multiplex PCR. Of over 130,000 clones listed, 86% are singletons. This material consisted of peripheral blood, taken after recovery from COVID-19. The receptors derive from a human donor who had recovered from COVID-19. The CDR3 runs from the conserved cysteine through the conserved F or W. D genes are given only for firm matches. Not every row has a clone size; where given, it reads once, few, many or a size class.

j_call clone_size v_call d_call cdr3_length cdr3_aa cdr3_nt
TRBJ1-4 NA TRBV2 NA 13 CASSEAVGEKLFF TGTGCCAGCAGTGAAGCGGTGGGTGAAAAACTGTTTTTT
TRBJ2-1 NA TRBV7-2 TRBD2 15 CASSLTSGPYNEQFF TGTGCCAGCAGCTTGACTAGCGGGCCCTACAATGAGCAGTTCTTC
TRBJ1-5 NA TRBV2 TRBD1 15 CASSEGQGLSQPQHF TGTGCCAGCAGTGAGGGACAGGGGTTGAGTCAGCCCCAGCATTTT
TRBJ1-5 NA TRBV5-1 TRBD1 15 CASSPGTGNGQPQHF TGCGCCAGCAGCCCCGGGACAGGGAATGGTCAGCCCCAGCATTTT
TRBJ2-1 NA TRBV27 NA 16 CASSFGQTTSYNEQFF TGTGCCAGCAGTTTTGGGCAAACCACCTCCTACAATGAGCAGTTCTTC
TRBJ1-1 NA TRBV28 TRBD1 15 CASSENRGLNTEAFF TGTGCCAGCAGTGAGAATAGGGGGCTAAACACTGAAGCTTTCTTT
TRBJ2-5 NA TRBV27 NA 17 CASSSTPNSDSGRTQYF TGTGCCAGCAGTTCGACCCCTAACTCAGACAGTGGTCGGACCCAGTACTTC
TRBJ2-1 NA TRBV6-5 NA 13 CASSWGHANEQFF TGTGCCAGCAGTTGGGGACACGCAAATGAGCAGTTCTTC
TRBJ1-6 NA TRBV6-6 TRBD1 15 CASSFRQGSNSPLHF TGTGCCAGCAGTTTTCGACAGGGGAGCAATTCACCCCTCCACTTT
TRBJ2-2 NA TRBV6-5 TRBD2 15 CASSHLAGATGELFF TGTGCCAGCTCTCACCTAGCGGGGGCCACCGGGGAGCTGTTTTTT
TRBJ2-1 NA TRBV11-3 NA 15 CASSLGALSYNEQFF TGTGCCAGCAGCTTAGGGGCACTTTCCTACAATGAGCAGTTCTTC
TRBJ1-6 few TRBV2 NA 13 CASSRAPNSPLHF TGTGCCAGCAGTAGGGCTCCCAATTCACCCCTCCACTTT
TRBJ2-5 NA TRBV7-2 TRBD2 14 CASSLSGGEETQYF TGTGCCAGCAGCTTATCTGGGGGGGAAGAGACCCAGTACTTC
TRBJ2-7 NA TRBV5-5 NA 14 CASSLRADSYEQYF TGTGCCAGCAGCTTGCGGGCGGATTCCTACGAGCAGTACTTC
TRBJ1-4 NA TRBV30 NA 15 CAWSGAWSSNEKLFF TGTGCCTGGAGTGGGGCGTGGTCTTCTAATGAAAAACTGTTTTTT
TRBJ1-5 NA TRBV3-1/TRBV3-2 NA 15 CASSQGGRSGQPQHF TGTGCCAGCAGCCAGGGGGGCAGGTCCGGGCAGCCCCAGCATTTT